This is a list of T cell receptor beta chains from one sample in a study of monozygotic twins with inflammatory bowel disease. TCRdb re-called the 5' RACE reads; every CDR3 protein appears as one record, without DNA. The table for this sample gives more than 300,000 distinct CDR3 sequences. Sequencing was carried out using blood. These receptor sequences come from a human donor with ulcerative colitis or Crohn's disease, or a healthy co-twin of an affected twin (not recorded which). Each CDR3 is given with its conserved first and last residue.

>TRBV5-1|13|TRBJ2-1
CASSLEEENEQFF
>TRBV6-5|15|TRBJ2-2
CASSYSQLGTGELFF
>TRBV28|15|TRBJ1-6
CASSPQSSYNSPLHF
>TRBV27|14|TRBJ2-1
CASSLRGSYNEQFF
>TRBV12-3/TRBV12-4|18|TRBJ2-2
CASSLALAGGPNTGELFF
>TRBV6-2/TRBV6-3|13|TRBJ2-7
CASSRTGGNEQYF
>TRBV9|14|TRBJ1-2
CASSVDTRNYGYTF
>TRBV5-1|16|TRBJ1-1
CASSSKMDRGLTEAFF
>TRBV9|16|TRBJ2-1
CASSDRTSGRVDEQFF
>TRBV9|12|TRBJ2-2
CANSVALGELFF
>TRBV30|15|TRBJ1-5
CAWSSQGGSLGPQHF
>TRBV18|14|TRBJ1-1
CASSPPGRVTEAFF
>TRBV30|14|TRBJ1-1
CAWSGLVAGREAFF
>TRBV15|15|TRBJ2-1
CATKKGGSSYNEQFF
>TRBV5-1|15|TRBJ2-1
CASSWGGTGDNEQFF
>TRBV11-2|16|TRBJ2-1
CASSQRPGTGYNEQFF
>TRBV20-1|17|TRBJ2-2
CSASVLKRAGHTGELFF
>TRBV5-4|15|TRBJ1-3
CASSLAAGSGNTIYF
>TRBV12-3/TRBV12-4|14|TRBJ2-5
CASSPDRARETQYF
>TRBV4-3|14|TRBJ2-5
CASSLEIGVETQYF
>TRBV10-3|13|TRBJ2-2
CAISRGTSGELFF